This TCR beta chain was captured in a study of CD8 T cells in ankylosing spondylitis. From the 5' RACE reads, TCRdb called clonotypes with MiXCR, one entry per CDR3 protein. This sample has nearly 350,000 distinct CDR3 sequences, with under 15% found just once. This CDR3 contains 14 residues. Germline V CDR1 and CDR2: LNHDA, SQIVND (reference sequence). Trimming cost V 7 bases and J 6 bases, with 16 bases left between them. This clonotype was seen a handful of times. What it recognizes is unknown. Overall study results and limits: A number of the motif variants had already been described in reactive arthritis synovial fluid and blood. Seemingly characteristic of ankylosing spondylitis blood was a TCR beta motif consisting of about 8 highly homologous variants. Disease-linked clones bore a CD8+ phenotype and were relatively rare in peripheral blood.

The rearrangement links TRBV19 to TRBJ2-1, with unresolved D. This clonotype was sampled from a male donor with ankylosing spondylitis or in good health (not recorded which). The sample comprised blood, either unsorted or a sorted T cell fraction (not recorded which). CDR3 protein: CASTPLTDRNEQFF. In DNA form, the CDR3 reads TGTGCCAGTACCCCCCTAACAGATCGCAATGAGCAGTTCTTC.